This T cell receptor beta chain was found in a study of cytomegalovirus exposure and HLA in healthy donors. Details on this clone: The antigen remains undetermined.

PCR used 60 Vbeta primers and 13 Jbeta primers. Clones were sequenced by immunoSEQ multiplex PCR, and TCRdb holds only the in-frame ones, with some missing. The sample table sets out about 200,000 clones. The V gene lost 4 bases and the J gene lost 5 bases, with 19 bases spanning the gap. CDR3 length equals 16 residues. Germline assignment: CDR1 SGHNT and CDR2 YYREEE (reference sequence). The study's findings and limits: In a later analysis, a missense DCLRE1C variant was linked to TCR beta V- and J-gene trimming. HLA restriction was apparent for most CMV-associated TCR beta chains in a later analysis. The study designated about 180 TCR beta chains cytomegalovirus-associated.

The receptor's source is a girl aged 2 to 9 in good health and CMV-seropositive. The V gene is TRBV5-4, the J gene TRBJ2-1; no clear D. The sample comprised PBMCs. CDR3 DNA: TGTGCCAGCAGCCCCCGTCGCGAGTTTTCGCACAATGAGCAGTTCTTC. This translates into CASSPRREFSHNEQFF.